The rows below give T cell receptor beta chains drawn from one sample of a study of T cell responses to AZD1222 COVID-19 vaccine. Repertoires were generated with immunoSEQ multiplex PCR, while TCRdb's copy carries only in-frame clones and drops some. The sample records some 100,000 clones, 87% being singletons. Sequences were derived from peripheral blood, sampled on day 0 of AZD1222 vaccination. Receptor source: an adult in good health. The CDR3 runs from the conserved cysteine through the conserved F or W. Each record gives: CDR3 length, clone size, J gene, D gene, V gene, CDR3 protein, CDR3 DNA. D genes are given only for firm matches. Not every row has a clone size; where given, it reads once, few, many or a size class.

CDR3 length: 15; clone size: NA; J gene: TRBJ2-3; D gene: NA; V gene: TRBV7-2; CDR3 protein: CASSLEGLATDTQYF; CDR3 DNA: TGTGCCAGCAGCTTAGAAGGGCTGGCCACAGATACGCAGTATTTT
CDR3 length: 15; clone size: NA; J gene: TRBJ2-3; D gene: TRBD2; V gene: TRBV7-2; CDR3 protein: CASSLSGSRADTQYF; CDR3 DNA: TGTGCCAGCAGCCTTAGCGGGAGCCGTGCGGATACGCAGTATTTT
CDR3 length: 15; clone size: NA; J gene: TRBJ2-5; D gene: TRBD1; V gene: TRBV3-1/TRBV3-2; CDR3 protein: CASSPPGQGIETQYF; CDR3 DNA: TGTGCCAGCAGCCCCCCGGGACAGGGCATAGAGACCCAGTACTTC
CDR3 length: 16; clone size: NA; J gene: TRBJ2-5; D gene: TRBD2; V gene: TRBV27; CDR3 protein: CASTHVGLAGEETQYF; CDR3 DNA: TGTGCCAGCACCCATGTGGGACTAGCGGGAGAAGAGACCCAGTACTTC
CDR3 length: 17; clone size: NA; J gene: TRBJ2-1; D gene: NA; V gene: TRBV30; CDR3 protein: CAWSSPTRTPSRDEQFF; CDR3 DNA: TGTGCCTGGAGTTCACCCACTCGAACGCCTAGCCGAGATGAGCAGTTCTTC
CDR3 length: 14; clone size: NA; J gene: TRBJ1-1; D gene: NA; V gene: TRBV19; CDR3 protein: CASFETETNTEAFF; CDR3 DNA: TGTGCCAGTTTTGAGACGGAAACGAACACTGAAGCTTTCTTT
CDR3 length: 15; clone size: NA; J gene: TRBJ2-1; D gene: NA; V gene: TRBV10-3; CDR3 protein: CAIRELADSYNEQFF; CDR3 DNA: TGTGCCATCAGGGAACTAGCTGACTCCTACAATGAGCAGTTCTTC
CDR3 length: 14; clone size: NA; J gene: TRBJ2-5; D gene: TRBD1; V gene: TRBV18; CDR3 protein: CASSPTGGSETQYF; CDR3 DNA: TGTGCCAGCTCACCGACAGGGGGTTCGGAGACCCAGTACTTC
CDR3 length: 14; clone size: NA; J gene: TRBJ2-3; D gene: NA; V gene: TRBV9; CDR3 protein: CASSVGFRTDTQYF; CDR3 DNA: TGTGCCAGCAGCGTGGGCTTTCGCACAGATACGCAGTATTTT
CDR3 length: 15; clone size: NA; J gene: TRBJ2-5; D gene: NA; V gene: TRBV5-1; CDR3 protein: CASSSGKQGSETQYF; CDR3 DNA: TGCGCCAGCAGCTCGGGGAAACAGGGATCGGAGACCCAGTACTTC
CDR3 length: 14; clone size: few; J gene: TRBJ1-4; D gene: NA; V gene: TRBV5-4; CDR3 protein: CASSSGAGREKLFF; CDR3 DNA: TGTGCCAGCAGCTCGGGGGCCGGTCGGGAAAAACTGTTTTTT
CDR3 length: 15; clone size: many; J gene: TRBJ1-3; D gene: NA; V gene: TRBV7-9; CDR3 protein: CASSPRTGAGNTIYF; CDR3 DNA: TGTGCCAGCAGCCCGAGGACCGGGGCTGGAAACACCATATATTTT
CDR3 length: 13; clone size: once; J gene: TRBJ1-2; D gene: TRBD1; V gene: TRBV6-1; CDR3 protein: CASSEGQGYGYTF; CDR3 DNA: TGTGCCAGCAGTGAGGGACAGGGCTATGGCTACACCTTC
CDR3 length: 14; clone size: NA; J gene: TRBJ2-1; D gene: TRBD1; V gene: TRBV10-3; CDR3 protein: CATRTGDSYNEQFF; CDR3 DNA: TGTGCCACTAGGACAGGGGATTCCTACAATGAGCAGTTCTTC
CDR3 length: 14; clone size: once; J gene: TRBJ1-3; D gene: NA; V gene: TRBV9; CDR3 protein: CASSKEGSGNTIYF; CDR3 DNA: TGTGCCAGCAGCAAGGAGGGCAGTGGAAACACCATATATTTT
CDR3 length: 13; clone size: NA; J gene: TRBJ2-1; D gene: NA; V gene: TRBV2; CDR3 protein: CASEAASYNEQFF; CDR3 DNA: TGTGCCAGCGAAGCGGCCTCCTACAATGAGCAGTTCTTC
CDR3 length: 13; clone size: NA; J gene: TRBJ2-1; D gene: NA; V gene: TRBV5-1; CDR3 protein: CASSLGASGEQFF; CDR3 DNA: TGCGCCAGCAGCCTCGGGGCCTCAGGTGAGCAGTTCTTC
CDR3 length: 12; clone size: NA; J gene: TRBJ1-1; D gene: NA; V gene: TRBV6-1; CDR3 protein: CASSERLSEAFF; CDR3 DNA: TGTGCCAGCAGTGAAAGACTCTCGGAAGCTTTCTTT
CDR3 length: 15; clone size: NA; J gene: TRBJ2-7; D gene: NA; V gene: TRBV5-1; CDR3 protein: CASSSNGGDQGEQYF; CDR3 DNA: TGCGCCAGCAGCTCTAATGGGGGTGACCAGGGCGAGCAGTACTTC
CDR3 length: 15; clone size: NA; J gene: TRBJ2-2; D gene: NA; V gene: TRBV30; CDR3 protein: CAWTIQRAYTGELFF; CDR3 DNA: TGTGCCTGGACGATCCAAAGAGCCTATACCGGGGAGCTGTTTTTT
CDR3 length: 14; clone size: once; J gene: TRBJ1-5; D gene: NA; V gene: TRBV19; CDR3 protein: CASNEGASNQPQHF; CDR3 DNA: TGTGCCAGTAATGAGGGAGCTAGCAATCAGCCCCAGCATTTT
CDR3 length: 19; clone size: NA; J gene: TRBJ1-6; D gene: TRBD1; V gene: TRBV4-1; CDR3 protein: CASSQDHYGQVANNSPLHF; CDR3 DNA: TGCGCCAGCAGCCAAGATCATTATGGACAGGTTGCAAATAATTCACCCCTCCACTTT
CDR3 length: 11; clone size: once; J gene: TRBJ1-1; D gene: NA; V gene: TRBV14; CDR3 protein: CASSRGTEAFF; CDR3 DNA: TGTGCCAGCAGCCGAGGGACTGAAGCTTTCTTT
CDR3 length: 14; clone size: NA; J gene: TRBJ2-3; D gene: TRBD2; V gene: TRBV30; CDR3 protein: CAWSVAGGTDTQYF; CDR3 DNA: TGTGCCTGGAGCGTAGCGGGAGGCACAGATACGCAGTATTTT
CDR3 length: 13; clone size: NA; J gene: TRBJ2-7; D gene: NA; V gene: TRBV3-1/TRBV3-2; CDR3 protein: CASSQDLRHEQYF; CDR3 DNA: TGTGCCAGCAGCCAAGATCTTCGCCACGAGCAGTACTTC
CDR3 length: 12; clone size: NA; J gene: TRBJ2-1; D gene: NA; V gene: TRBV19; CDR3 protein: CASSITGSKEFF; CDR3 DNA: TGTGCCAGTAGTATAACAGGGTCGAAGGAGTTCTTC